This T cell receptor beta chain was captured in a study of CD8+ T cells in alopecia areata. The wider study: Tofacitinib lasted 6 to 18 months, then 6 months off drug.

On this clone itself: Its antigen remains unidentified.

Germline values: CDR1 MDHEN, CDR2 SYDVKM. CDR3 size: 13 residues. Deletions cut 6 bases from V and 2 bases from J, with 11 bases between. Reverse transcribed after extraction, RNA yielded cDNA as the sequencing template. The repertoire was sequenced with immunoSEQ multiplex PCR; TCRdb's copy has only in-frame clones and lacks some. The profile shows over 150,000 clones, roughly 60% of them singletons. Study results and caveats: Persistence during tofacitinib was seen for many expanded lesional clones in scalp and blood.

Treatment: oral pan-JAK inhibitor, 5-10 mg twice daily. Sequenced here: CD4+ T cells sorted from blood, sampled at week 24, from a patient treated with tofacitinib. The sequence was collected from a human donor with alopecia areata. The rearrangement uses TRBV28 and TRBJ2-7; D is possibly TRBD2 (6 bases). The CDR3 here is CASRPAGTYEQYF. In DNA, the CDR3 is TGTGCCAGCAGACCTGCGGGGACCTACGAGCAGTACTTC. The full variable domain, completed using reference TRBV28 and TRBJ2-7, is DVKVTQSSRYLVKRTGEKVFLECVQDMDHENMFWYRQDPGLGLRLIYFSYDVKMKEKGDIPEGYSVSREKKERFSLILESASTNQTSMYLCASRPAGTYEQYFGPGTRLTVT.